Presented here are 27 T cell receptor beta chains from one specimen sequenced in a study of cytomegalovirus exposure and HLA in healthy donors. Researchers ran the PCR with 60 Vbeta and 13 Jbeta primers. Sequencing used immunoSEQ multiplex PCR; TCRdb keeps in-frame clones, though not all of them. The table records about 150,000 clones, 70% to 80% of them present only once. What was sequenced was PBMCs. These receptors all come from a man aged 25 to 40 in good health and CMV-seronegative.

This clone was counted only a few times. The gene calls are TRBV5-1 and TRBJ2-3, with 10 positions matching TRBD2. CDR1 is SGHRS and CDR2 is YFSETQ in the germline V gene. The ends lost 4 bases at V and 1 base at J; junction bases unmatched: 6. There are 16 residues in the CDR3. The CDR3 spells CASSPASGGRTDTQYF. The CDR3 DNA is TGCGCCAGCAGCCCCGCTAGCGGGGGCCGCACAGATACGCAGTATTTT. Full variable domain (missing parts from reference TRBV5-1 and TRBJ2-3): KAGVTQTPRYLIKTRGQQVTLSCSPISGHRSVSWYQQTPGQGLQFLFEYFSETQRNKGNFPGRFSGRQFSNSRSEMNVSTLELGDSALYLCASSPASGGRTDTQYFGPGTRLTVL.

The CDR3 sequence is CASSLSTPGKWGFYEQYF. CDR3 bases: TGTGCCAGCAGTTTATCGACTCCAGGGAAGTGGGGTTTCTACGAGCAGTACTTC. The chain is built from TRBV27 and TRBJ2-7, with D possibly TRBD1 on 5 matching bases. The length of the CDR3 is 18 residues. V lost 0 bases and J 3 bases, leaving 21 bases between the germline ends. Germline V gives CDR1 MNHEY, CDR2 SMNVEV (reference sequence).

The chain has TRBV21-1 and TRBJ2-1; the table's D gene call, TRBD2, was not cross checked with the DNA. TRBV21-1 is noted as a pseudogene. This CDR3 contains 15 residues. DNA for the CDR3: TGTGCCAGCAGCAACCCAGCGGGGGGGTACAATGAGCAGTTCTTC. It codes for CASSNPAGGYNEQFF.

DNA of the CDR3: TGTGCCAGCAGTGAAGGAAGTTGGACTCCTTCCTACGAGCAGTACTTC. Translated, it gives CASSEGSWTPSYEQYF. The chain is built from TRBV6-1 and TRBJ2-7; a possible D gene is TRBD2 (5 bases). The germline CDR1 and CDR2 sequences are MNHNS and SASEGT. Trimming stripped 1 base from V and 1 base from J, with 14 bases between. This CDR3 is 16 amino acids long.

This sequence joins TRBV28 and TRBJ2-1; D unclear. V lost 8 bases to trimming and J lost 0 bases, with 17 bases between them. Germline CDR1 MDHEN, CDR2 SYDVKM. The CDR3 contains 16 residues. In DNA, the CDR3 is TGTGCCAGCGCCGTCTGGCGGTCCTTCTCCTACAATGAGCAGTTCTTC. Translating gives CASAVWRSFSYNEQFF.

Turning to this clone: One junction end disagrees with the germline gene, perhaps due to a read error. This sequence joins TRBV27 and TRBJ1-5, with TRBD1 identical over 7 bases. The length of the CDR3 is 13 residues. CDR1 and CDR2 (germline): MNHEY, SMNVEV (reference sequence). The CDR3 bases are TGTGCCAGCAGTCCGGACAGGCGGAGGCCCCAGAATTTT. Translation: CASSPDRRRPQNF.

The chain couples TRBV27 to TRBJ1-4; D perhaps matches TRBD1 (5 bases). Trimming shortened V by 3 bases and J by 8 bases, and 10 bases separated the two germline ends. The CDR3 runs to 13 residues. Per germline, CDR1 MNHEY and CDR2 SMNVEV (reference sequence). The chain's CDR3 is CASSLGQGEKLFF. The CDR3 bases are TGTGCCAGCAGTTTGGGGCAGGGAGAAAAACTGTTTTTT.

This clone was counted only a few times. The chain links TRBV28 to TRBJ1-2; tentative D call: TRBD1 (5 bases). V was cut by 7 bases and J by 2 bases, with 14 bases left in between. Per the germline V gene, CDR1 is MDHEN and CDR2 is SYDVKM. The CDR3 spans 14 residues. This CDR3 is CASNLGAGNYGYTF. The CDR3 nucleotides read TGTGCCAGCAACCTAGGGGCAGGGAACTATGGCTACACCTTC.

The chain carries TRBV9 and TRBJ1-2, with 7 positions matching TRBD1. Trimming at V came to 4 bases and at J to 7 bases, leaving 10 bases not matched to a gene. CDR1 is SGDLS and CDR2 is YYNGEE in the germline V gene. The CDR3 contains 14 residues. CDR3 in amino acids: CASSKGQALFGYTF. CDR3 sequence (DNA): TGTGCCAGCAGCAAAGGACAGGCGCTCTTTGGCTACACCTTC.

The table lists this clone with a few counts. CDR3 sequence reads: CASSPRGDSYEQYF. The DNA for the CDR3 is TGCGCCAGCAGCCCCAGGGGGGACTCCTACGAGCAGTACTTC. This chain links TRBV5-1 with TRBJ2-7; perhaps TRBD1 as D (7 bases). Germline V gives CDR1 SGHRS, CDR2 YFSETQ. V was clipped by 4 bases and J by 0 bases, with 11 bases between them. There are 14 residues in the CDR3.

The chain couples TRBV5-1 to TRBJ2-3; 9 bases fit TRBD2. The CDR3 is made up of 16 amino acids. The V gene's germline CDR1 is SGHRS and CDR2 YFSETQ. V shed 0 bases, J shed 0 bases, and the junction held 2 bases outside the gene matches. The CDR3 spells CASSLVGTSSTDTQYF. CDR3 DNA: TGCGCCAGCAGCTTGGTAGGGACTAGCAGCACAGATACGCAGTATTTT. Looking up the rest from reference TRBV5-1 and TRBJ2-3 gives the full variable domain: KAGVTQTPRYLIKTRGQQVTLSCSPISGHRSVSWYQQTPGQGLQFLFEYFSETQRNKGNFPGRFSGRQFSNSRSEMNVSTLELGDSALYLCASSLVGTSSTDTQYFGPGTRLTVL.

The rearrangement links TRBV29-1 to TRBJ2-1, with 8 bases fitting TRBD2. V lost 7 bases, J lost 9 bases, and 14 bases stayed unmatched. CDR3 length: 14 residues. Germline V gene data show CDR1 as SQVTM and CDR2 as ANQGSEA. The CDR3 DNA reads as TGCAGCGGGGAAGCGGGGGATGGGGTCGGTGAGCAGTTCTTC. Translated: CSGEAGDGVGEQFF.

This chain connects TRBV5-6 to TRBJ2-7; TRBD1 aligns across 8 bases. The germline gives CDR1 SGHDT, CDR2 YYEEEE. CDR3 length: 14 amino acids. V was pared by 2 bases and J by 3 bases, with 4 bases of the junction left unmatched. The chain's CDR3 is CASSFRQGHYEQYF. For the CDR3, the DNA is TGTGCCAGCAGCTTCCGACAGGGGCACTACGAGCAGTACTTC. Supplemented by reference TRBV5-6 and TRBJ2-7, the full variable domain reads DAGVTQSPTHLIKTRGQQVTLRCSPKSGHDTVSWYQQALGQGPQFIFQYYEEEERQRGNFPDRFSGHQFPNYSSELNVNALLLGDSALYLCASSFRQGHYEQYFGPGTRLTVT.

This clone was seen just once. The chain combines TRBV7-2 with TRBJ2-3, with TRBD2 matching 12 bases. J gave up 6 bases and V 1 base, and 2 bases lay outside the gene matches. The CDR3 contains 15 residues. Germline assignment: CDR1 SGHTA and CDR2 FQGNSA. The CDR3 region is CASSLDTSGGDTQYF. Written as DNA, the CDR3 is TGTGCCAGCAGCTTAGACACTAGCGGGGGGGATACGCAGTATTTT.

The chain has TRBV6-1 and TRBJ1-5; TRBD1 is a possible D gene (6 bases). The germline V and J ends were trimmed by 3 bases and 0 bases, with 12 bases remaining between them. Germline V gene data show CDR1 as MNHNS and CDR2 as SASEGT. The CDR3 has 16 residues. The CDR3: CASSDYGQYSNQPQHF. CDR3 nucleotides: TGTGCCAGCAGTGACTATGGACAGTATAGCAATCAGCCCCAGCATTTT.

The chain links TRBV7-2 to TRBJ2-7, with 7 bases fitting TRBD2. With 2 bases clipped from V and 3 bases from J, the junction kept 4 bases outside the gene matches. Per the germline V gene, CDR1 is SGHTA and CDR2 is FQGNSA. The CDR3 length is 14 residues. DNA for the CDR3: TGTGCCAGCAGCTTATCCGCTAGCGGCTACGAGCAGTACTTC. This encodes CASSLSASGYEQYF.

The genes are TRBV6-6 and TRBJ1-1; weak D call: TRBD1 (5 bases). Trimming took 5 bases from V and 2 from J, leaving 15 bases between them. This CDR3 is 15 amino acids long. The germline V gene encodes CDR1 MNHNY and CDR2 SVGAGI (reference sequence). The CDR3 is CASSPGGGINTEAFF. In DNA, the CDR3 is TGTGCCAGCAGTCCGGGGGGAGGGATTAACACTGAAGCTTTCTTT.

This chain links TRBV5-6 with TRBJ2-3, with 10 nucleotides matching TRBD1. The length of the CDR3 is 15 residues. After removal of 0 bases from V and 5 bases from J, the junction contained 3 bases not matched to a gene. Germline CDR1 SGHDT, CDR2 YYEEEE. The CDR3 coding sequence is TGTGCCAGCAGCTTGGCCGGACAGGGGGGAGATACGCAGTATTTT. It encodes CASSLAGQGGDTQYF. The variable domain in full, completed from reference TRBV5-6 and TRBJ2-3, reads DAGVTQSPTHLIKTRGQQVTLRCSPKSGHDTVSWYQQALGQGPQFIFQYYEEEERQRGNFPDRFSGHQFPNYSSELNVNALLLGDSALYLCASSLAGQGGDTQYFGPGTRLTVL.

The CDR3 spells CASSSASYSYNEQFF. As DNA, the CDR3 is TGTGCCAGCAGCTCGGCTAGCTACTCCTACAATGAGCAGTTCTTC. This chain links TRBV5-6 with TRBJ2-1; D possibly corresponds to TRBD2 (5 bases). V was trimmed by 3 bases and J by 0 bases, leaving 10 bases between them. Germline V gene lookup returns CDR1 SGHDT and CDR2 YYEEEE. CDR3 length equals 15 residues.

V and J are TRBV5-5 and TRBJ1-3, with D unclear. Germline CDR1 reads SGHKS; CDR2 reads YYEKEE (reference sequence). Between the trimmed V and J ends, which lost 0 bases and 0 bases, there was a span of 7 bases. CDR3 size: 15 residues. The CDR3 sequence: CASSLAGDSGNTIYF. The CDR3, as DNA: TGTGCCAGCAGCTTGGCCGGTGACTCTGGAAACACCATATATTTT. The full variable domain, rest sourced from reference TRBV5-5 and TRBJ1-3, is DAGVTQSPTHLIKTRGQQVTLRCSPISGHKSVSWYQQVLGQGPQFIFQYYEKEERGRGNFPDRFSARQFPNYSSELNVNALLLGDSALYLCASSLAGDSGNTIYFGEGSWLTVV.

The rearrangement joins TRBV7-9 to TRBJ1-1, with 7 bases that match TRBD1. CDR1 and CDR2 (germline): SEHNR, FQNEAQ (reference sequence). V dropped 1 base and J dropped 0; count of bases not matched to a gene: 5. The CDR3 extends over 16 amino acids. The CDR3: CASSLVGGGLNTEAFF. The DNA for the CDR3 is TGTGCCAGCAGCTTAGTAGGGGGCGGCCTGAACACTGAAGCTTTCTTT.

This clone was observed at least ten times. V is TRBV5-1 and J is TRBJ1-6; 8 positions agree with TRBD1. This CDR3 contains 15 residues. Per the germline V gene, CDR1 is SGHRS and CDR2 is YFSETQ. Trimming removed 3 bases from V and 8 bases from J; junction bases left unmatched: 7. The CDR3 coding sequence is TGCGCCAGCAGCTCTTCGGACAGGGTGGATTCACCCCTCCACTTT. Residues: CASSSSDRVDSPLHF. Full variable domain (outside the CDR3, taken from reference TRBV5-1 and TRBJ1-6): KAGVTQTPRYLIKTRGQQVTLSCSPISGHRSVSWYQQTPGQGLQFLFEYFSETQRNKGNFPGRFSGRQFSNSRSEMNVSTLELGDSALYLCASSSSDRVDSPLHFGNGTRLTVT.

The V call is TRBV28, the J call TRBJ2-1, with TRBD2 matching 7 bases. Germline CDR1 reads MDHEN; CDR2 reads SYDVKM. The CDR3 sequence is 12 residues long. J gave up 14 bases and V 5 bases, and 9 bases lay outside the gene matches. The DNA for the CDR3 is TGTGCCAGCAGTCCCACCTGGGAGGGAGAGTTCTTC. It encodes CASSPTWEGEFF.

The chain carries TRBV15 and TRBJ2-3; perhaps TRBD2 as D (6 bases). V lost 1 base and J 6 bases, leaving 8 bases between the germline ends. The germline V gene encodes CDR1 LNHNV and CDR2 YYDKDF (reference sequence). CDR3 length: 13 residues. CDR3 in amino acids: CATSRAGADTQYF. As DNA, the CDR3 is TGTGCCACCAGCAGAGCGGGAGCGGATACGCAGTATTTT.

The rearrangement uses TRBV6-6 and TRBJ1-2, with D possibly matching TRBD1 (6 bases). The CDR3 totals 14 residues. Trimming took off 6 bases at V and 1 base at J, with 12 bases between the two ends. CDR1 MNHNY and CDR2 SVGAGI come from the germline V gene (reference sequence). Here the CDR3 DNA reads TGTGCCAGCAGCCGCGAGGGGGTTAACTATGGCTACACCTTC. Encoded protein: CASSREGVNYGYTF.

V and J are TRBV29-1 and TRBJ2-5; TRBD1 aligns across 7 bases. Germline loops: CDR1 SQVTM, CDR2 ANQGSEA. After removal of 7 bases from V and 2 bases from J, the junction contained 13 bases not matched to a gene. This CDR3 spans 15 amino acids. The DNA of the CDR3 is TGCAGCGCTACCGGAAGAGGGGGCTTTCAAGAGACCCAGTACTTC. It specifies CSATGRGGFQETQYF. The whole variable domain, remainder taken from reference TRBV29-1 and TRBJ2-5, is SAVISQKPSRDICQRGTSLTIQCQVDSQVTMMFWYRQQPGQSLTLIATANQGSEATYESGFVIDKFPISRPNLTFSTLTVSNMSPEDSSIYLCSATGRGGFQETQYFGPGTRLLVL.

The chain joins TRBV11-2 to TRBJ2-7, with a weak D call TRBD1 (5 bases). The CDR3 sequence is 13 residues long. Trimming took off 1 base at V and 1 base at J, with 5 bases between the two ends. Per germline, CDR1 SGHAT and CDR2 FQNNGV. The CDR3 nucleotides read TGTGCCAGCAGCTTAGGACAGTCCTACGAGCAGTACTTC. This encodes CASSLGQSYEQYF.